A single sample is the source of the 5 T cell receptor beta chains below, sequenced in a study of technical replicates of blood from a handful of donors. Sequencing used immunoSEQ multiplex PCR; TCRdb keeps in-frame clones, though not all of them. The repertoire includes roughly 72,000 clones, 90% to 95% of them detected once, and around 0.4% sits in the top ten. The sequenced sample consisted of T cells isolated from PBMCs. The receptors stem from a human donor in good health.

This clone was seen a few times. The rearrangement joins TRBV2 to TRBJ1-2, with D unresolved. Germline V gene sequence: CDR1 SNHLY, CDR2 FYNNEI. The CDR3 contains 12 residues. V lost 3 bases to trimming and J lost 3 bases, with 5 bases between them. In DNA form, the CDR3 reads TGTGCCAGCAGTGACGGAGACTATGGCTACACCTTC. Its translation is CASSDGDYGYTF.

V gene TRBV27 combines with J gene TRBJ2-7; 7 bases are shared with TRBD1. The CDR3 covers 14 residues. Germline trimming cut 6 bases from V and 0 bases from J; bases unmatched to any gene: 5. Germline V gene data show CDR1 as MNHEY and CDR2 as SMNVEV (reference sequence). CDR3 in DNA: TGTGCCAGCAGGAGACAGGGTCTCTCCTACGAGCAGTACTTC. Translated, it gives CASRRQGLSYEQYF.

J is TRBJ2-1 and V is TRBV27, with TRBD2 matching 11 bases. CDR1 is MNHEY, CDR2 SMNVEV, per germline (reference sequence). V lost 2 bases to trimming and J lost 7 bases; unmatched junction nucleotides: 4. This CDR3 spans 15 amino acids. For the CDR3, the DNA is TGTGCCAGCAGTTTAACTAGCGGGAGTATAAATGAGCAGTTCTTC. Amino acid sequence: CASSLTSGSINEQFF.

V usage is TRBV15 and J usage is TRBJ2-1, with D possibly being TRBD2 (6 bases). The CDR3 totals 13 residues. Germline assignment: CDR1 LNHNV and CDR2 YYDKDF (reference sequence). V was clipped by 3 bases and J by 5 bases, with 8 bases between them. CDR3 region: CATSREGDNEQFF. The CDR3 DNA sequence: TGTGCCACCAGCAGGGAGGGAGACAATGAGCAGTTCTTC.

J is TRBJ2-3 and V is TRBV29-1, with D unresolved. The CDR3 spans 11 residues. Germline V CDR1 and CDR2: SQVTM, ANQGSEA. V was clipped by 8 bases and J by 3 bases, with 9 bases between them. CDR3 nucleotides: TGCAGCATAAGAGGAACAGATACGCAGTATTTT. Protein sequence: CSIRGTDTQYF.